Reported below is one TCR beta chain. The data belong to a study of lymphopenia after photon versus proton radiotherapy. Measured with immunoSEQ multiplex PCR; TCRdb has only the in-frame clones, and not every one. The repertoire includes 42,000 or so clones, under 85% of them detected once, and roughly a quarter sits in the top ten. CDR1 KGHSH and CDR2 LQKENI come from the germline V gene. The CDR3 spans 15 residues. Trimming cost V 8 bases and J 0 bases; bases outside gene matches: 7. Sequencing used peripheral blood, obtained from a patient treated with proton-based radiotherapy. The receptor comes from a woman in her sixties or seventies with pancreatic cancer. The chain combines TRBV18 with TRBJ2-7; 10 positions match TRBD2. This CDR3 is CASALLAGPSYEQYF. For the CDR3, the DNA is TGTGCCAGCGCTTTACTAGCGGGGCCCTCCTACGAGCAGTACTTC.